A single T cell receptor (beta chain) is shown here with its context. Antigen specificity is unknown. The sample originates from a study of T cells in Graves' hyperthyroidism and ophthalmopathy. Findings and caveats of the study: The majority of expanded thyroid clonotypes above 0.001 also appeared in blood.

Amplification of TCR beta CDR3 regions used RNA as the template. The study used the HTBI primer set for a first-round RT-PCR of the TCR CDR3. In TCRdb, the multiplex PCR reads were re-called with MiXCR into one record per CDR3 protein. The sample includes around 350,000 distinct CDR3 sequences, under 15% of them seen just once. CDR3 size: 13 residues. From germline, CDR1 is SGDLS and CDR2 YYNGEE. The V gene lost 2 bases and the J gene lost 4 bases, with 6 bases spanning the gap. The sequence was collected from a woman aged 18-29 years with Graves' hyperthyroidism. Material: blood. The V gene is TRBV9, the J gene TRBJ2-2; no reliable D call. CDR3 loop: CASSVGSTGELFF. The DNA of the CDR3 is TGTGCCAGCAGCGTGGGTAGCACCGGGGAGCTGTTTTTT.